Shown below are 13 T cell receptor beta chains from a single sample sequenced in a study of cytomegalovirus exposure and HLA in healthy donors (dated by TCRdb to about 2017). The receptor library was made with the immunoSEQ multiplex PCR assay. TCRdb limited this immuneACCESS table to in-frame rearrangements with V and J called. A share of clones is missing; checked studies link under half to unresolved V genes, and the rest is unexplained. The sample includes under 400,000 clones, with around 86% observed a single time. The ten largest clones take up 0.83% of the sample. Sequenced: PBMCs. The source of these receptors is a young woman in good health and CMV-seronegative.

The rearrangement joins TRBV4-1 to TRBJ2-4; the D gene is possibly TRBD2 (6 bases). Deletions cut 1 base from V and 8 bases from J, with 24 bases between. Germline-derived CDR1 and CDR2 are MGHRA and YSYEKL. The CDR3 consists of 18 residues. The CDR3 DNA is TGCGCCAGCAGCCAAGGGGGCGGCGGGAAGAGCCCTAGTTACATTCAGTACTTC. Amino acid sequence: CASSQGGGGKSPSYIQYF.

This sequence joins TRBV19 and TRBJ1-6; D not certain. The CDR3 length is 15 residues. Germline V gene lookup returns CDR1 LNHDA and CDR2 SQIVND (reference sequence). V lost 5 bases and J 10 bases, leaving 18 bases between the germline ends. The DNA for the CDR3 is TGTGCCAGTAGTCCCGGTTTCCGGAGGCGGTCACCCCTCCACTTT. This codes for CASSPGFRRRSPLHF. The whole variable domain, filled in from reference TRBV19 and TRBJ1-6, reads DGGITQSPKYLFRKEGQNVTLSCEQNLNHDAMYWYRQDPGQGLRLIYYSQIVNDFQKGDIAEGYSVSREKKESFPLTVTSAQKNPTAFYLCASSPGFRRRSPLHFGNGTRLTVT.

This sequence joins TRBV5-1 and TRBJ2-3; D gene uncertain. This CDR3 has 12 amino acids. With 0 bases removed from V and 6 bases from J, the gap between germline ends came to 5 bases. Germline V lookup: CDR1 SGHRS, CDR2 YFSETQ. This CDR3 reads CASSLARDTQYF. DNA for the CDR3: TGCGCCAGCAGCTTGGCCCGGGATACGCAGTATTTT.

The chain employs TRBV7-9 and TRBJ2-7; TRBD2 agrees at 7 bases. V gave up 2 bases and J gave up 2 bases; unmatched junction bases: 0. Germline CDR1 SEHNR, CDR2 FQNEAQ (reference sequence). CDR3 length: 13 amino acids. CDR3 sequence: CASSLLAAYEQYF. The CDR3 DNA reads as TGTGCCAGCAGCTTACTAGCGGCCTACGAGCAGTACTTC.

The chain links TRBV6-6 to TRBJ2-7, with D unresolved. CDR1 and CDR2 from the germline V gene are MNHNY and SVGAGI (reference sequence). Trimming left V 4 bases short and J 6 bases short, with 7 bases between. The CDR3 runs to 11 residues. CDR3 in amino acids: CASSFLGEQYF. CDR3 nucleotide sequence: TGTGCCAGCAGTTTCCTAGGCGAGCAGTACTTC.

V and J are TRBV15 and TRBJ2-7; 10 bases agree with TRBD1. The CDR3 contains 15 residues. Germline V lookup: CDR1 LNHNV, CDR2 YYDKDF (reference sequence). V lost 1 base, J lost 5 bases, and 5 bases stayed unmatched. Written as DNA, the CDR3 is TGTGCCACCAGCAGAGTAATGGGACAGGGGAACGAGCAGTACTTC. As protein: CATSRVMGQGNEQYF.

V gene TRBV30 combines with J gene TRBJ1-5, with D possibly being TRBD1 (6 bases). The CDR3 covers 13 residues. Between the trimmed V and J ends, which lost 4 bases and 1 base, there was a span of 8 bases. Germline V gene lookup returns CDR1 GTSNPN and CDR2 SVGIG (reference sequence). The CDR3 coding sequence is TGTGCCTGGACGGACAGCAGCAATCAGCCCCAGCATTTT. The encoded protein is CAWTDSSNQPQHF.

This rearrangement joins TRBV6-1 to TRBJ2-3; D not resolved. Trimming cost V 1 base and J 3 bases, with 8 bases left between them. The CDR3 extends over 14 amino acids. CDR1 is MNHNS and CDR2 is SASEGT in the germline V gene. DNA of the CDR3: TGTGCCAGCAGTGAAGGTGCCGGGACAGATACGCAGTATTTT. The encoded protein is CASSEGAGTDTQYF.

The rearrangement links TRBV7-2 to TRBJ2-7, with 12 bases matching TRBD2. The V and J ends lost 2 bases and 4 bases, in that order; junction bases with no gene match: 6. This CDR3 has 16 amino acids. From germline, CDR1 is SGHTA and CDR2 FQGNSA. CDR3 bases: TGTGCCAGCAGCTTACGGACTAGCGGGGTCATATACGAGCAGTACTTC. Amino acid sequence: CASSLRTSGVIYEQYF.

The chain employs TRBV2 and TRBJ2-1; TRBD2 aligns across 11 bases. With V trimmed by 2 bases and J by 3 bases, 3 bases remained unmatched. The CDR3 spans 16 residues. CDR1 and CDR2 (germline): SNHLY, FYNNEI. CDR3 in amino acids: CASSETLAGGYNEQFF. CDR3 nucleotides: TGTGCCAGCAGTGAAACCCTAGCGGGAGGCTACAATGAGCAGTTCTTC. Using reference TRBV2 and TRBJ2-1 for the parts outside the CDR3, the full variable domain is EPEVTQTPSHQVTQMGQEVILRCVPISNHLYFYWYRQILGQKVEFLVSFYNNEISEKSEIFDDQFSVERPDGSNFTLKIRSTKLEDSAMYFCASSETLAGGYNEQFFGPGTRLTVL.

This clone is a singleton in its sample. The V call is TRBV2, the J call TRBJ1-1; perhaps TRBD1 as D (5 bases). The CDR3 contains 13 residues. The V gene lost 7 bases and the J gene lost 1 base, with 10 bases spanning the gap. Germline values: CDR1 SNHLY, CDR2 FYNNEI. CDR3 sequence reads: CASNFDRNTEAFF. CDR3 in DNA: TGTGCCAGCAATTTCGACAGGAACACTGAAGCTTTCTTT.

This chain uses TRBV23-1 with TRBJ2-3, with 9 bases that match TRBD2. TRBV23-1 is given ORF status, its function remaining uncertain. Losses at the gene ends were 9 bases for V and 0 bases for J; bases not matched to a gene: 13. The CDR3 sequence is 17 residues long. In nucleotides, the CDR3 is TGCGCCAGAGTCCTAGCGGGAAATAATTCTAGCACAGATACGCAGTATTTT. Protein product: CARVLAGNNSSTDTQYF.

The V and J genes are TRBV7-9 and TRBJ2-7; 10 bases line up with TRBD1. CDR1 and CDR2 (germline): SEHNR, FQNEAQ (reference sequence). This CDR3 contains 17 residues. Trimming at V came to 5 bases and at J to 2 bases, leaving 12 bases not matched to a gene. The CDR3 reads CASSPVIRDRGTYEQYF. The CDR3 DNA is TGTGCCAGCAGCCCAGTAATCCGGGACAGGGGCACCTACGAGCAGTACTTC. Looking up the rest from reference TRBV7-9 and TRBJ2-7 gives the full variable domain: DTGVSQNPRHKITKRGQNVTFRCDPISEHNRLYWYRQTLGQGPEFLTYFQNEAQLEKSRLLSDRFSAERPKGSFSTLEIQRTEQGDSAMYLCASSPVIRDRGTYEQYFGPGTRLTVT.